This is a list of T cell receptor beta chains from one sample in a study of T-cell memory formation after mild COVID-19. TCRdb recomputed calls from the 5' RACE reads with MiXCR, one row per CDR3 protein. The sample lists hundreds of thousands of distinct CDR3 sequences; approximately 16% were seen once. The material sequenced was PBMCs or a T cell subset sorted from them (not recorded which). These receptor sequences come from a man younger than 35 who had mild COVID-19 (a few samples of this study predate the infection). Cell type and time point are not known. The CDR3 runs from the conserved cysteine through the conserved F or W. The D gene is left open where the match is weak. The size entry is marked missing in some rows and otherwise reads once, few, many or a size class.

D gene	J gene	V gene	clone size	CDR3 DNA	CDR3 protein
NA	TRBJ2-1	TRBV4-3	NA	TGCGCCAGCAGCCAAGATCAGCAGAGCTCCTACAATGAGCAGTTCTTC	CASSQDQQSSYNEQFF
TRBD1	TRBJ1-2	TRBV7-8	NA	TGTGCCAGCAGCCTGGGGACAGGGGGAGGCTATGGCTACACCTTC	CASSLGTGGGYGYTF
TRBD2	TRBJ2-1	TRBV27	NA	TGTGCCAGCAGTCGGGAGACTAGCTCCAATGAGCAGTTCTTC	CASSRETSSNEQFF
NA	TRBJ1-3	TRBV9	many	TGTGCCAGCAGCGTCTTCGGGCTCGGAAACACCATATATTTT	CASSVFGLGNTIYF
TRBD2	TRBJ2-1	TRBV20-1	few	TGCAGTGCTGTATGGACTAGCGGTAACAATGAGCAGTTCTTC	CSAVWTSGNNEQFF
NA	TRBJ2-1	TRBV5-6	few	TGTGCCAGCAGTTGGGACTCTCGTGAGCAGTTCTTC	CASSWDSREQFF
NA	TRBJ2-5	TRBV4-1	once	TGCGCCAGCAGCCAAGAGCGACAAGAGACCCAGTACTTC	CASSQERQETQYF
NA	TRBJ2-1	TRBV6-6	many	TGTGCCAGCAGCAACGAGGGATATGAGCAGTTCTTC	CASSNEGYEQFF
NA	TRBJ1-1	TRBV9	few	TGTGCCAGCAGCCCTTGGGACGGAGGGACTGAAGCTTTCTTT	CASSPWDGGTEAFF
TRBD1	TRBJ1-6	TRBV5-6	NA	TGTGCCAGCAGCTTGGGGGACAGGGTTTATTCACCCCTCCACTTT	CASSLGDRVYSPLHF
NA	TRBJ2-4	TRBV20-1	few	TGCAGTGCTAGGCAGGGGTTAGGCAAAAACATTCAGTACTTC	CSARQGLGKNIQYF
NA	TRBJ1-1	TRBV12-5	many	TGTGCTAGTGGTCTCCACAGGGATCTAAACACTGAAGCTTTCTTT	CASGLHRDLNTEAFF
NA	TRBJ2-4	TRBV6-2/TRBV6-3	few	TGTGCCAGCATGGATCGGGGGGCAGAGGACAAAAACATTCAGTACTTC	CASMDRGAEDKNIQYF
TRBD1	TRBJ2-1	TRBV5-1	NA	TGCGCCAGCAGCAAGACAGGGGGAACTCAGGACAATGAGCAGTTCTTC	CASSKTGGTQDNEQFF
NA	TRBJ2-2	TRBV3-1	few	TGTGCCAGCAGCCAAGATCAGGGGGGCACCGGGGAGCTGTTTTTT	CASSQDQGGTGELFF
TRBD1	TRBJ2-3	TRBV7-2	many	TGTGCCAGCAGCGTCCTTCGGACAGGGGGCACAGATACGCAGTATTTT	CASSVLRTGGTDTQYF
NA	TRBJ1-2	TRBV12-3/TRBV12-4	NA	TGTGCCAGCAGTAACCGACGGGGCTACACCTTC	CASSNRRGYTF
NA	TRBJ1-4	TRBV29-1	NA	TGCAGCGTTCGGGGCCCCGGAGAAGAAAAACTGTTTTTT	CSVRGPGEEKLFF
NA	TRBJ1-1	TRBV27	NA	TGTGCCAGCAGCCCCGGTTGGGGTTTGGACACTGAAGCTTTCTTT	CASSPGWGLDTEAFF
NA	TRBJ2-3	TRBV12-3/TRBV12-4	few	TGTGCCAGCAGTCCTCTCAGGGGAAGGGGCACAGATACGCAGTATTTT	CASSPLRGRGTDTQYF
TRBD1	TRBJ1-2	TRBV7-9	many	TGTGCCAGCAGCCTCCGGGACAGGGCTAACTATGGCTACACCTTC	CASSLRDRANYGYTF
NA	TRBJ1-1	TRBV9	few	TGTGCCAGCAGCGGGGGTGGGGGACTGAACACTGAAGCTTTCTTT	CASSGGGGLNTEAFF
NA	TRBJ2-5	TRBV5-1	few	TGCGCCAGCAGCTTGGACGGACAAGAGACCCAGTACTTC	CASSLDGQETQYF
NA	TRBJ1-3	TRBV7-9	many	TGTGCCAGCAGCTTAGTTGGGATCCCTGGAAACACCATATATTTT	CASSLVGIPGNTIYF
NA	TRBJ1-1	TRBV20-1	NA	TGCAGTGCTAGAGAGGGAGGCCCATACACTGAAGCTTTCTTT	CSAREGGPYTEAFF
NA	TRBJ1-4	TRBV24-1	NA	TGTGCCACCAGTGAGAGCTCCGCGGGGGAAAAACTGTTTTTT	CATSESSAGEKLFF
NA	TRBJ1-6	TRBV6-1	NA	TGTGCCAGCACCACCCAGGAGGTCCTGGATTCACCCCTCCACTTT	CASTTQEVLDSPLHF
NA	TRBJ2-3	TRBV5-4	NA	TGTGCCAGCAGCTTGGGATCTTGGAACACAGATACGCAGTATTTT	CASSLGSWNTDTQYF
NA	TRBJ2-2	TRBV2	many	TGTGCCAGCAGGGAACAGGCATACACCGGGGAGCTGTTTTTT	CASREQAYTGELFF
NA	TRBJ1-5	TRBV5-1	many	TGCGCCAGCAGCTTTGGAGGGAATCAGCCCCAGCATTTT	CASSFGGNQPQHF
NA	TRBJ2-5	TRBV7-2	NA	TGTGCCAGCAGCTTCCTAGGACTCGGGTATGAGACCCAGTACTTC	CASSFLGLGYETQYF
NA	TRBJ2-5	TRBV7-8	NA	TGTGCCAGCAGCTTATATCGGGCAGCGCAAGAGACCCAGTACTTC	CASSLYRAAQETQYF
NA	TRBJ1-2	TRBV7-9	NA	TGTGCCAGCAGTCCCAGGGACTATGGCTACACCTTC	CASSPRDYGYTF
TRBD1	TRBJ1-5	TRBV28	many	TGTGCCAGCAGTAGGACAGGGGGCGATGGCAATCAGCCCCAGCATTTT	CASSRTGGDGNQPQHF
NA	TRBJ1-1	TRBV14	few	TGTGCCAGCAGCCGCAACTTAAGGACTGAAGCTTTCTTT	CASSRNLRTEAFF
NA	TRBJ2-7	TRBV12-3/TRBV12-4	NA	TGTGCCAGCAGTACGGACTTAGCCTACGAGCAGTACTTC	CASSTDLAYEQYF
NA	TRBJ2-2	TRBV4-3	NA	TGCGCCAGCAGCCAAGGAAGGGGAAACACCGGGGAGCTGTTTTTT	CASSQGRGNTGELFF
TRBD1	TRBJ1-5	TRBV10-3	few	TGTGCCATCAGTGAGACGGAGGGGGCTCAGCCCCAGCATTTT	CAISETEGAQPQHF
TRBD2	TRBJ2-5	TRBV20-1	NA	TGCAGTGCTAGCGACCCGCGGGGGGATTCTGGCGAGACCCAGTACTTC	CSASDPRGDSGETQYF
NA	TRBJ1-4	TRBV28	NA	TGTGCCAGCATGGGCAGGGTGCGAGAAAAACTGTTTTTT	CASMGRVREKLFF
NA	TRBJ1-5	TRBV4-3	NA	TGCGCCAGCAGCCAAATCGGGACATCCCAGCCCCAGCATTTT	CASSQIGTSQPQHF
TRBD2	TRBJ2-3	TRBV19	NA	TGTGCCAGTAGTGCTCGGGGGGGCCGTATCTATACGCAGTATTTT	CASSARGGRIYTQYF
NA	TRBJ1-2	TRBV12-3/TRBV12-4	few	TGTGCCAGCAGTTTTTTGGGGGCTGAGGGCTACACCTTC	CASSFLGAEGYTF
NA	TRBJ2-3	TRBV24-1	once	TGTGCCACCAGTAATCACACCCCCGGTACGCAGTATTTT	CATSNHTPGTQYF
NA	TRBJ2-4	TRBV6-5	NA	TGTGCCAGCAGTTCCGAAAGGGAAAACATTCAGTACTTC	CASSSERENIQYF
NA	TRBJ2-7	TRBV20-1	few	TGCAGTGCTATAGACCCCGGTCCTTCCTACGAGCAGTACTTC	CSAIDPGPSYEQYF
NA	TRBJ1-4	TRBV28	NA	TGTGCCAGCAGTTCCGGGTCACGGTACTATGAAAAACTGTTTTTT	CASSSGSRYYEKLFF
TRBD1	TRBJ1-5	TRBV28	NA	TGTGCCAGCACCATAGGACAGGGGGCGAGGGGGCCCCAGCATTTT	CASTIGQGARGPQHF
NA	TRBJ2-3	TRBV10-3	many	TGTGCCATCAGTGTAGGGCAGGCCACAGATACGCAGTATTTT	CAISVGQATDTQYF